The subject of this entry is one T cell receptor beta chain. V lost 8 bases, J lost 4 bases, and 8 bases stayed unmatched. The CDR3 loop spans 15 amino acids. Germline CDR1 is SNHLY and CDR2 is FYNNEI. This sample was taken from a study of technical replicates of blood from several donors. Only in-frame clones appear in the TCRdb table, and some are missing; sequencing was by immunoSEQ multiplex PCR. The data contain under 95,000 clones, approximately 94% of them seen just once; the ten biggest clones take up less than 0.25%. The receptor was derived from a human donor in good health. Sample: T cells isolated from PBMCs. This chain uses TRBV2 with TRBJ2-1, with TRBD2 identical over 10 bases. The CDR3 protein is CASFRTSGTYNEQFF. CDR3 sequence (DNA): TGTGCCAGCTTTCGGACTAGCGGTACTTACAATGAGCAGTTCTTC.